A selection of T cell receptor beta chains follows, all from one sample in a study of long-term antiretroviral therapy in people with HIV. Clones were read by immunoSEQ multiplex PCR, and TCRdb kept only the in-frame ones, dropping some. Among around 31,000 clones, approximately 91% were seen once, and the ten largest hold roughly 7%. The material was unsorted PBMCs, obtained about 5 years before starting antiretroviral therapy. These receptor sequences come from a man in his forties or fifties with HIV. The CDR3 runs from the conserved cysteine through the conserved F or W. A D gene is named only where the DNA matches it firmly. Rows may omit the clone size; those that give it use once, few, many or a size class.

D gene,V gene,clone size,J gene,CDR3 DNA,CDR3 protein
.,TRBV6-5,.,TRBJ2-2,TGTGCCAGCAGTTACAGTTTGAAGATCTGGGAGCTGTTTTTT,CASSYSLKIWELFF
TRBD2,TRBV7-9,.,TRBJ2-3,TGTGCCAGCAGCTTAGGTAGCGGGGGATACGCTAGCACAGATACGCAGTATTTT,CASSLGSGGYASTDTQYF
.,TRBV15,.,TRBJ2-2,TGTGCCACCAGCAGAGCCGACGGAACCGGGGAGCTGTTTTTT,CATSRADGTGELFF
.,TRBV27,.,TRBJ2-7,TGTGCCAGCAGTTTATGGACAGACAGCGAGCAGTACTTC,CASSLWTDSEQYF
TRBD2,TRBV9,.,TRBJ2-7,TGTGCCAGCAGCGGGACTAGCCGTTCCTACGAGCAGTACTTC,CASSGTSRSYEQYF
.,TRBV11-2,.,TRBJ2-5,TGTGCCAGCAGCTTAGCATCGGGGTGGGAGACCCAGTACTTC,CASSLASGWETQYF
TRBD2,TRBV7-2,once,TRBJ2-7,TGTGCCAGCAGCCGGACGACTAGCGGGTCCGAGCAGTACTTC,CASSRTTSGSEQYF
.,TRBV5-1,.,TRBJ2-3,TGCGCCAGCAGCCCTAGCACAGATACGCAGTATTTT,CASSPSTDTQYF
.,TRBV10-3,.,TRBJ2-1,TGTGCCGCTACCACGGGCTCCTACAATGAGCAGTTCTTC,CAATTGSYNEQFF
TRBD1,TRBV29-1,.,TRBJ1-2,TGCAGCGTTGGGACAGGGGGTCAGGTGGGCTATGGCTACACCTTC,CSVGTGGQVGYGYTF
.,TRBV5-8,.,TRBJ1-2,TGTGCCAGCAGCTTGAGAGGCTATGGCTACACCTTC,CASSLRGYGYTF
.,TRBV10-1,.,TRBJ2-3,TGCGCCAGCAGTTCCGCGGACACAGATACGCAGTATTTT,CASSSADTDTQYF
.,TRBV6-4,once,TRBJ1-2,TGTGCCAGCAGAGGGACACCTACAGCGGGCTACACCTTC,CASRGTPTAGYTF
TRBD2,TRBV5-1,.,TRBJ2-5,TGCGCCAGCAGCCAAGGACTAGCCGATGAGACCCAGTACTTC,CASSQGLADETQYF
.,TRBV30,.,TRBJ2-5,TGTGCCTGGAGTCCAAGATTGGGGTTGGGGACCCAGTACTTC,CAWSPRLGLGTQYF
.,TRBV27,once,TRBJ2-3,TGTGCCAGCAGGTATAACGTGGGCACAGATACGCAGTATTTT,CASRYNVGTDTQYF
.,TRBV5-6,.,TRBJ2-3,TGTGCCAGCAGCTTGGGACTACCGGTCACAGATACGCAGTATTTT,CASSLGLPVTDTQYF
.,TRBV5-1,.,TRBJ1-5,TGCGCCAGCAGCTTTGACAGCGATCAGCCCCAGCATTTT,CASSFDSDQPQHF